The TCR beta chain described here comes from a study of shared clonotypes between healthy human individuals. Study-wide findings and caveats: In general, naive subsets displayed greater estimated richness than memory subsets did. Sorted-subset samples were not fully sequenced, rarefaction indicated. Donor clonotype sharing was expected to depend on sequencing depth.

Germline V lookup: CDR1 SGHNT, CDR2 YYREEE (reference sequence). This CDR3 is built from 15 residues. V trimming: 4 bases; J trimming: 0 bases; junction bases outside the gene matches: 5. Assay used: immunoSEQ multiplex PCR; TCRdb lists only in-frame clones, some missing. The repertoire includes some 1 million clones, about 75% of them detected once, and around 1.5% sits in the top ten. This clone was seen only once. Its specificity is not known. The chain recombines TRBV5-4 with TRBJ2-3, with 7 bases that match TRBD2. The TCR originated in a man younger than 35 in good health. The sample taken for sequencing was memory CD4+ T cells sorted from blood. Described subset: CD45RA-negative fraction. CDR3 amino acids: CASSVQRGSTDTQYF. The CDR3 DNA reads as TGTGCCAGCAGCGTACAGCGGGGAAGCACAGATACGCAGTATTTT.